The 30 T cell receptor beta chains reported below all come from one sample, sequenced in a study of cytomegalovirus exposure and HLA in healthy donors. Amplification used 60 Vbeta primers and 13 Jbeta primers. Profiled with immunoSEQ multiplex PCR; TCRdb holds only in-frame clones, not every one. The sample records 120,000 to 150,000 clones, 61% being singletons. The sequenced sample was PBMCs. The receptors stem from a male donor in good health and CMV-seronegative.

The V and J genes are TRBV6-1 and TRBJ2-7; TRBD1 aligns across 10 bases. This CDR3 region has 15 residues. The V and J ends lost 11 bases and 3 bases, in that order; junction bases with no gene match: 13. Per the germline V gene, CDR1 is MNHNS and CDR2 is SASEGT. The CDR3, as DNA: TGTGCCGCCCAAAGGGAGGGACAGGGGTTCTACGAGCAGTACTTC. It yields the protein CAAQREGQGFYEQYF.

V and J are TRBV5-1 and TRBJ2-5; 8 bases line up with TRBD1. The V and J ends lost 3 bases and 5 bases, in that order; junction bases with no gene match: 9. Germline V gives CDR1 SGHRS, CDR2 YFSETQ. The CDR3 totals 15 residues. The CDR3 bases are TGCGCCAGCAGCTCGGGCCGACAGGGGAAGGAGACCCAGTACTTC. It encodes CASSSGRQGKETQYF.

The V call is TRBV6-5, the J call TRBJ2-2; possibly TRBD2 for D (6 bases). Germline loops: CDR1 MNHEY, CDR2 SVGAGI. This CDR3 is 14 amino acids long. V lost 6 bases and J 3 bases, leaving 11 bases between the germline ends. The CDR3 sequence is CASRRGFDTGELFF. CDR3 coding DNA: TGTGCCAGCAGACGGGGGTTCGACACCGGGGAGCTGTTTTTT.

Details on this clone: One junction end does not reproduce the germline sequence, and a read error may be involved. The V gene is TRBV7-9, the J gene TRBJ2-5, with TRBD1 matching over 9 bases. The CDR3 totals 14 residues. Looked up from germline, CDR1 is SEHNR and CDR2 is FQNEAQ (reference sequence). The CDR3 DNA is TGTTCCAGCAGCTTGGACAGGGGAGAAGAGACCCAGTACTTC. This encodes CSSSLDRGEETQYF.

The chain joins TRBV28 to TRBJ2-4; D not resolved. V was shortened by 7 bases and J by 0 bases, with 10 bases between the two germline ends. Germline values: CDR1 MDHEN, CDR2 SYDVKM. The CDR3 covers 14 residues. CDR3 nucleotide sequence: TGTGCCAGCATGGGTCGAGGAGCCAAAAACATTCAGTACTTC. Protein sequence: CASMGRGAKNIQYF.

The V call is TRBV30, the J call TRBJ1-5, with no clear D. V was trimmed by 1 base and J by 0 bases, leaving 7 bases between them. This CDR3 region has 14 residues. Germline CDR1 and CDR2: GTSNPN and SVGIG (reference sequence). The chain's CDR3 is CAWSGGLSNQPQHF. The CDR3 bases are TGTGCCTGGAGTGGAGGCCTTAGCAATCAGCCCCAGCATTTT. Full variable domain (remainder filled in from reference TRBV30 and TRBJ1-5): SQTIHQWPATLVQPVGSPLSLECTVEGTSNPNLYWYRQAAGRGLQLLFYSVGIGQISSEVPQNLSASRPQDRQFILSSKKLLLSDSGFYLCAWSGGLSNQPQHFGDGTRLSIL.

The chain carries TRBV27 and TRBJ2-5, with 7 bases matching TRBD1. With V trimmed by 5 bases and J by 3 bases, 12 bases remained unmatched. The CDR3 is 16 residues long. CDR1 and CDR2 (germline): MNHEY, SMNVEV (reference sequence). The CDR3 spells CASSPETGSTEETQYF. DNA of the CDR3: TGTGCCAGCAGTCCGGAGACAGGGTCGACCGAAGAGACCCAGTACTTC.

The sample holds a few counts of this clone. The chain carries TRBV7-6 and TRBJ2-3; 9 nucleotides match TRBD1. Per germline, CDR1 SGHVS and CDR2 FNYEAQ. This CDR3 is built from 17 residues. J gave up 1 base and V 3 bases, and 8 bases lay outside the gene matches. CDR3 DNA sequence: TGTGCCAGCAGCTTTGGGACAGGGTACTCCGGCACAGATACGCAGTATTTT. Its protein is CASSFGTGYSGTDTQYF.

This chain joins TRBV7-9 and TRBJ2-7, with 10 nucleotides matching TRBD1. From germline, CDR1 is SEHNR and CDR2 FQNEAQ (reference sequence). V dropped 2 bases and J dropped 2; count of bases not matched to a gene: 3. This CDR3 region has 15 residues. CDR3 loop: CASSLPGTGAYEQYF. In DNA, the CDR3 is TGTGCCAGCAGCTTACCCGGGACAGGGGCCTACGAGCAGTACTTC.

This chain connects TRBV6-1 to TRBJ2-7; the D is unclear. Germline values: CDR1 MNHNS, CDR2 SASEGT. The length of the CDR3 is 15 residues. The V gene lost 0 bases and the J gene lost 0 bases, with 9 bases spanning the gap. CDR3 in amino acids: CASSEANGFSYEQYF. The CDR3 DNA reads as TGTGCCAGCAGTGAAGCTAACGGGTTCTCCTACGAGCAGTACTTC.

In regard to this clone: Compared with germline, one end of the junction differs, possibly owing to a read error. The chain recombines TRBV11-2 with TRBJ2-7; TRBD1 aligns across 12 bases. Germline V gene data show CDR1 as SGHAT and CDR2 as FQNNGV. The CDR3 has 11 residues. DNA for the CDR3: TGTGCCAGCAGCCTCGGGACAGGGGGCCTCTTC. Residues: CASSLGTGGLF.

The chain carries TRBV7-3 and TRBJ1-1, with 8 bases matching TRBD1. Germline V CDR1 and CDR2: SGHTA, FQGTGA. CDR3 size: 15 residues. V lost 5 bases, J lost 5 bases, and 10 bases stayed unmatched. Written as DNA, the CDR3 is TGTGCCAGCAGCAAAAACCAGGGGGCGCTTACTGAAGCTTTCTTT. Encoded protein: CASSKNQGALTEAFF. The variable domain in full, with the rest retrieved from reference TRBV7-3 and TRBJ1-1, is GAGVSQTPSNKVTEKGKYVELRCDPISGHTALYWYRQSLGQGPEFLIYFQGTGAADDSGLPNDRFFAVRPEGSVSTLKIQRTERGDSAVYLCASSKNQGALTEAFFGQGTRLTVV.

This chain links TRBV4-3 with TRBJ2-2; maybe TRBD1 (6 bases). Deletions cut 0 bases from V and 2 bases from J, with 10 bases between. The germline CDR1 and CDR2 sequences are LGHNA and YSLEER. CDR3 length equals 16 residues. The CDR3 spells CASSQERGINTGELFF. CDR3 bases: TGCGCCAGCAGCCAAGAAAGGGGGATTAACACCGGGGAGCTGTTTTTT.

Only a few counts were recorded for this clone. The V call is TRBV9, the J call TRBJ1-1; weak D call: TRBD1 (6 bases). V lost 2 bases, J lost 1 base, and 15 bases lay in between. The CDR3 is 16 residues long. Germline values: CDR1 SGDLS, CDR2 YYNGEE. The CDR3 region has the DNA TGTGCCAGCAGCGTCACCAGTCAGGGGTCGAACACTGAAGCTTTCTTT. It yields the protein CASSVTSQGSNTEAFF.

The chain links TRBV10-3 to TRBJ2-5; weak D call: TRBD1 (6 bases). V lost 0 bases and J lost 5, with 10 bases in between. Germline CDR1 reads ENHRY; CDR2 reads SYGVKD. The CDR3 loop spans 14 amino acids. In nucleotides, the CDR3 is TGTGCCATCAGTGAGTCACCAGGGGCCGAGACCCAGTACTTC. Translation: CAISESPGAETQYF.

The J gene is TRBJ1-4, the V gene TRBV5-1, with D maybe TRBD1 (6 bases). The CDR3 totals 16 residues. Germline CDR1 is SGHRS and CDR2 is YFSETQ. Trimming removed 5 bases from V and 2 bases from J, with 16 bases in between. CDR3 DNA: TGCGCCAGCAGTTTGAGGCAACAGGGTACTAATGAAAAACTGTTTTTT. Translating gives CASSLRQQGTNEKLFF.

V is TRBV11-1 and J is TRBJ2-1; a weak D match, TRBD1 (5 bases). Looked up from germline, CDR1 is SGHAT and CDR2 is FQDESV (reference sequence). CDR3 size: 15 residues. V was cut by 0 bases and J by 7 bases, with 13 bases left in between. As DNA, the CDR3 is TGTGCCAGCAGCTTAGCACCAGGGAAGGGAAATGAGCAGTTCTTC. Protein sequence: CASSLAPGKGNEQFF.

The V call is TRBV7-2, the J call TRBJ2-2, with no clear D. The CDR3 extends over 15 amino acids. V gave up 1 base and J gave up 3 bases, with 9 bases separating them. Looked up from germline, CDR1 is SGHTA and CDR2 is FQGNSA. Written as DNA, the CDR3 is TGTGCCAGCAGCTTAGGCCGTCCAGACACCGGGGAGCTGTTTTTT. It codes for CASSLGRPDTGELFF.

V gene TRBV19 combines with J gene TRBJ2-2; 7 nucleotides align to TRBD1. The CDR3 runs to 16 residues. V lost 7 bases and J lost 3; bases outside the gene matches: 11. Germline lookup yields CDR1 LNHDA and CDR2 SQIVND (reference sequence). CDR3 nucleotides: TGTGCCAGTACCCCCTGGGACAGAGGAGACACCGGGGAGCTGTTTTTT. Translated: CASTPWDRGDTGELFF.

The chain has TRBV19 and TRBJ2-3; possibly TRBD2 for D (6 bases). The CDR3 has 15 amino acids. Germline values: CDR1 LNHDA, CDR2 SQIVND (reference sequence). Trimming shortened V by 4 bases and J by 0 bases, and 11 bases separated the two germline ends. This CDR3 reads CASSRGLTSTDTQYF. The DNA for the CDR3 is TGTGCCAGTAGTAGGGGACTCACTAGCACAGATACGCAGTATTTT.

This chain connects TRBV10-3 to TRBJ2-2; TRBD2 agrees at 14 bases. Germline CDR1 reads ENHRY; CDR2 reads SYGVKD. This CDR3 comprises 18 residues. The junction had 14 bases not matched to a gene; V was cut back by 9 bases and J by 5 bases. The CDR3, as DNA: TGTGCCATATCCCTTCGACTAGCGGGGGGGTCGGGGACCGGGGAGCTGTTTTTT. Its translation: CAISLRLAGGSGTGELFF.

The chain carries TRBV5-1 and TRBJ2-5; TRBD2 is a possible D gene (6 bases). Germline CDR1 SGHRS, CDR2 YFSETQ. There are 16 residues in the CDR3. Trimming pared 4 bases from V and 5 bases from J, leaving 21 bases between. The CDR3, as DNA: TGCGCCAGCAGCACCGCCGGGACTGGGCGGGACGAGACCCAGTACTTC. Translated: CASSTAGTGRDETQYF.

The V call is TRBV28, the J call TRBJ1-1, with D tentatively TRBD1 (5 bases). CDR1 and CDR2 (germline): MDHEN, SYDVKM. Trimming removed 3 bases at V and 3 bases at J, with 17 bases between. The CDR3 sequence is 16 residues long. CDR3 loop: CASSFSPKGLYTEAFF. The CDR3 coding sequence is TGTGCCAGCAGTTTCAGTCCCAAGGGGCTGTACACTGAAGCTTTCTTT.

This chain connects TRBV2 to TRBJ2-1; 7 nucleotides align to TRBD2. The CDR3 is 17 residues long. CDR1 is SNHLY, CDR2 FYNNEI, per germline. Trimming removed 1 base from V and 0 bases from J; junction bases left unmatched: 6. The CDR3 nucleotides read TGTGCCAGCAGTGAAGGTGTTGGCGGGGGCTCCTACAATGAGCAGTTCTTC. Its translation: CASSEGVGGGSYNEQFF. The full variable domain, in which reference TRBV2 and TRBJ2-1 provide the parts outside the CDR3, is EPEVTQTPSHQVTQMGQEVILRCVPISNHLYFYWYRQILGQKVEFLVSFYNNEISEKSEIFDDQFSVERPDGSNFTLKIRSTKLEDSAMYFCASSEGVGGGSYNEQFFGPGTRLTVL.

V and J are TRBV5-5 and TRBJ2-3; the match to TRBD1 covers 9 bases. There are 15 residues in the CDR3. The V and J ends lost 1 base and 6 bases, in that order; junction bases with no gene match: 6. Germline lookup yields CDR1 SGHKS and CDR2 YYEKEE (reference sequence). This chain's CDR3 is CASSLSGQGWDTQYF. In DNA, the CDR3 is TGTGCCAGCAGCTTGAGCGGACAGGGGTGGGATACGCAGTATTTT.

The rearrangement joins TRBV7-3 to TRBJ2-1; tentative D call: TRBD2 (6 bases). Trimming cost V 5 bases and J 2 bases, with 13 bases left between them. Germline assignment: CDR1 SGHTA and CDR2 FQGTGA. The CDR3 consists of 15 residues. The CDR3 loop is CASSPGGRPYNEQFF. DNA of the CDR3: TGTGCCAGCAGCCCCGGGGGTAGACCCTACAATGAGCAGTTCTTC. The complete variable domain, with remaining parts taken from reference TRBV7-3 and TRBJ2-1, reads GAGVSQTPSNKVTEKGKYVELRCDPISGHTALYWYRQSLGQGPEFLIYFQGTGAADDSGLPNDRFFAVRPEGSVSTLKIQRTERGDSAVYLCASSPGGRPYNEQFFGPGTRLTVL.

The chain recombines TRBV28 with TRBJ2-6, with D unresolved. Looked up from germline, CDR1 is MDHEN and CDR2 is SYDVKM. The V and J ends lost 3 bases and 2 bases respectively, with 8 bases between them. This CDR3 comprises 15 residues. CDR3 region: CASSFSVAGANVLTF. CDR3 DNA sequence: TGTGCCAGCAGTTTTTCGGTCGCTGGGGCCAACGTCCTGACTTTC.

In this sample, this clone turned up once. This chain uses TRBV18 with TRBJ2-5, with 9 bases identical to TRBD2. The CDR3 length is 15 residues. Looked up from germline, CDR1 is KGHSH and CDR2 is LQKENI. V was pared by 1 base and J by 4 bases, with 4 bases of the junction left unmatched. The CDR3 bases are TGTGCCAGCTCACCACAGGGACTAGCTTTAGAGACCCAGTACTTC. Protein product: CASSPQGLALETQYF.

This clone was counted between two and nine times. The rearrangement uses TRBV20-1 and TRBJ1-1; D gene unclear. There are 10 residues in the CDR3. V dropped 6 bases and J dropped 4 bases, with 6 bases sitting between them. CDR1 and CDR2 (germline): DFQATT, SNEGSKA (reference sequence). The CDR3 DNA reads as TGCAGTGCCGAGTTCACTGAAGCTTTCTTT. It encodes CSAEFTEAFF.

This clone was observed a few times. The rearrangement uses TRBV10-2 and TRBJ1-1; 11 bases line up with TRBD1. With 10 bases clipped from V and 6 bases from J, the junction kept 13 bases outside the gene matches. CDR3 length: 15 amino acids. Germline V gene data show CDR1 as WSHSY and CDR2 as SAAADI. CDR3 in amino acids: CATHLTGQGGSEAFF. CDR3 nucleotide sequence: TGCGCCACCCACTTAACGGGACAGGGGGGTTCTGAAGCTTTCTTT.